Presented here are 17 T cell receptor beta chains from one specimen sequenced in a study of blood T cell repertoires in COVID-19. Assay: immunoSEQ multiplex PCR; the TCRdb copy retains only in-frame clones and omits some. The data contain 150,000 to 200,000 clones, around 83% of them singletons. The sample comprised peripheral blood. Receptors originate from a woman aged 70 to 79 with COVID-19, enrolled during active disease.

V gene TRBV6-5 combines with J gene TRBJ1-1, with D perhaps matching TRBD1 (6 bases). CDR1 and CDR2 (germline): MNHEY, SVGAGI. The CDR3 contains 13 residues. V lost 6 bases and J 3 bases, leaving 11 bases between the germline ends. The CDR3 DNA sequence: TGTGCCAGCAGCCTTAGGGGGTACACTGAAGCTTTCTTT. Encoded protein: CASSLRGYTEAFF.

This chain connects TRBV5-4 to TRBJ2-3; D is possibly TRBD2 (5 bases). The V gene's germline CDR1 is SGHNT and CDR2 YYREEE (reference sequence). V gave up 2 bases and J gave up 7 bases, with 8 bases separating them. This CDR3 has 12 amino acids. CDR3 region: CASSFSENTQYF. The DNA for the CDR3 is TGTGCCAGCAGCTTTAGCGAAAATACGCAGTATTTT.

The chain has TRBV6-2 or TRBV6-3 and TRBJ2-1, with D possibly being TRBD2 (6 bases). V shed 5 bases and J shed 5 bases, with 19 bases lying between them. In germline, CDR1 is MNHEY, CDR2 SVGEGT. This CDR3 is 16 amino acids long. CDR3 protein: CASSAPRGSRNNEQFF. The CDR3 nucleotides are TGTGCCAGCAGTGCCCCTCGGGGGTCGAGGAACAATGAGCAGTTCTTC.

The V call is TRBV7-8, the J call TRBJ2-1; 13 nucleotides match TRBD2. This CDR3 has 16 amino acids. CDR1 and CDR2 (germline): SGHVS, FQNEAQ. Unmatched junction bases numbered 5, after V lost 5 bases and J lost 4 bases. The CDR3 DNA follows: TGTGCCAGCAGCGCTAGGACTAGCGGGGGTTACAATGAGCAGTTCTTC. Protein product: CASSARTSGGYNEQFF. Complete variable domain (other parts from reference TRBV7-8 and TRBJ2-1): GAGVSQSPRYKVAKRGQDVALRCDPISGHVSLFWYQQALGQGPEFLTYFQNEAQLDKSGLPSDRFFAERPEGSVSTLKIQRTQQEDSAVYLCASSARTSGGYNEQFFGPGTRLTVL.

Notes on this clone: This sample also contains other DNA sequences that code for the same CDR3. The genes are TRBV5-1 and TRBJ2-5, with D perhaps TRBD2 (6 bases). Germline values: CDR1 SGHRS, CDR2 YFSETQ. The CDR3 length is 13 residues. Trimming pared 2 bases from V and 1 base from J, leaving 6 bases between. Written as DNA, the CDR3 is TGCGCCAGCAGCTTTAGCGGCCAAGAGACCCAGTACTTC. Protein: CASSFSGQETQYF.

The chain couples TRBV5-6 to TRBJ2-7; 8 bases match TRBD2. V gave up 0 bases and J gave up 1 base; unmatched junction bases: 12. CDR1 is SGHDT and CDR2 is YYEEEE in the germline V gene. The CDR3 is 18 amino acids. CDR3 sequence: CASSLAAIAGFRSYEQYF. In nucleotides, the CDR3 is TGTGCCAGCAGCTTGGCCGCAATAGCGGGATTTAGATCCTACGAGCAGTACTTC.

This chain uses TRBV28 with TRBJ1-2, with D maybe TRBD1 (5 bases). The germline CDR1 and CDR2 sequences are MDHEN and SYDVKM. The CDR3 is made up of 17 amino acids. Trimming cost V 5 bases and J 1 base, with 20 bases left between them. DNA of the CDR3: TGTGCCAGCAGTCCTCCTCCATCAAGACAGCGTAACTATGGCTACACCTTC. Translation gives CASSPPPSRQRNYGYTF.

The V and J genes are TRBV24-1 and TRBJ2-1, with TRBD2 matching over 13 bases. Germline V gene lookup returns CDR1 KGHDR and CDR2 SFDVKD. V lost 2 bases and J lost 7; bases outside the gene matches: 4. The CDR3 contains 16 residues. The CDR3 protein is CATSDSGTSGNNEQFF. DNA of the CDR3: TGTGCCACCAGTGATTCCGGGACTAGCGGGAATAATGAGCAGTTCTTC.

The V and J genes are TRBV27 and TRBJ2-7; perhaps TRBD1 as D (5 bases). Germline V gene lookup returns CDR1 MNHEY and CDR2 SMNVEV (reference sequence). Trimming shortened V by 6 bases and J by 6 bases, and 9 bases separated the two germline ends. The CDR3 length is 11 residues. The CDR3 DNA follows: TGTGCCAGCAGCTGGGGCGGCGAGCAGTACTTC. Translating it yields CASSWGGEQYF.

The chain uses TRBV24-1 and TRBJ2-7, with 12 bases identical to TRBD2. Trimming cost V 7 bases and J 2 bases; bases outside gene matches: 5. The CDR3 has 15 residues. CDR1 and CDR2 from the germline V gene are KGHDR and SFDVKD. In nucleotides, the CDR3 is TGTGCCACCAGCGACTCTAGCGGGAGGGCCTACGAGCAGTACTTC. Protein product: CATSDSSGRAYEQYF.

This chain links TRBV19 with TRBJ2-5, with 12 bases identical to TRBD2. The germline V gene has CDR1 LNHDA and CDR2 SQIVND (reference sequence). The junction had 9 bases not matched to a gene; V was cut back by 5 bases and J by 2 bases. CDR3 size: 17 residues. CDR3 in DNA: TGTGCCAGTAGTGTGGGGACTAGCGGGCGCCCTCAAGAGACCCAGTACTTC. Encoded protein: CASSVGTSGRPQETQYF.

This rearrangement joins TRBV5-1 to TRBJ1-6; 10 bases agree with TRBD1. V lost 3 bases and J lost 9; bases outside the gene matches: 3. The CDR3 sequence is 14 residues long. From germline, CDR1 is SGHRS and CDR2 YFSETQ. The DNA of the CDR3 is TGCGCCAGCAGCTCTGGACAGGGGGTTTCACCCCTCCACTTT. Translated: CASSSGQGVSPLHF.

This sequence joins TRBV6-5 and TRBJ1-1; D call uncertain. Trimming removed 8 bases at V and 6 bases at J, with 13 bases between. Germline V CDR1 and CDR2: MNHEY, SVGAGI. This CDR3 region has 12 residues. The CDR3 DNA sequence: TGTGCCAGCCTGGTCCGGGGTTCTGAAGCTTTCTTT. This encodes CASLVRGSEAFF.

The chain has TRBV19 and TRBJ1-5, with TRBD1 matching over 10 bases. Per germline, CDR1 LNHDA and CDR2 SQIVND (reference sequence). The V gene end was trimmed by 8 bases and the J gene end by 6 bases; junction bases not matched to a gene: 4. The CDR3 has 13 amino acids. The CDR3 loop is CASGQGVTQPQHF. The CDR3 nucleotides are TGTGCCAGTGGACAGGGGGTCACTCAGCCCCAGCATTTT.

This sequence joins TRBV2 and TRBJ2-7; 9 bases line up with TRBD1. Looked up from germline, CDR1 is SNHLY and CDR2 is FYNNEI. V shed 4 bases and J 4 bases; nucleotides not matched to a gene: 5. The CDR3 runs 14 residues. The chain's CDR3 is CASSAGQGRYEQYF. The CDR3 bases are TGTGCCAGCAGTGCGGGACAGGGAAGATACGAGCAGTACTTC.

CDR3 loop: CASSYSFGAGGGELFF. The CDR3, as DNA: TGTGCCAGCAGTTACTCGTTCGGAGCGGGAGGTGGGGAGCTGTTTTTT. This chain uses TRBV6-5 with TRBJ2-2; TRBD2 matches 9 bases. Unmatched junction bases numbered 7, after V lost 0 bases and J lost 8 bases. Germline V gene sequence: CDR1 MNHEY, CDR2 SVGAGI. The CDR3 length is 16 residues.

The chain employs TRBV27 and TRBJ1-3, with D possibly matching TRBD1 (5 bases). The V gene lost 4 bases and the J gene lost 1 base, with 5 bases spanning the gap. Per the germline V gene, CDR1 is MNHEY and CDR2 is SMNVEV (reference sequence). The CDR3 is 13 amino acids. The DNA of the CDR3 is TGTGCCAGCAGTTCAGGGTCTGGAAACACCATATATTTT. Its protein is CASSSGSGNTIYF.